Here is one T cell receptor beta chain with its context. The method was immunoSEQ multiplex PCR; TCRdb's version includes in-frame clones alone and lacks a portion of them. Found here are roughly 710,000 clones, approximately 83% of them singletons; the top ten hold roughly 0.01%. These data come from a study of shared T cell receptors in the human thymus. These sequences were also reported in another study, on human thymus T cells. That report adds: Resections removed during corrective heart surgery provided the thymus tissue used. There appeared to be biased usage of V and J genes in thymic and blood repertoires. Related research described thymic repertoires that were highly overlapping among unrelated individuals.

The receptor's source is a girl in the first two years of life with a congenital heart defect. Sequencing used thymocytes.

The CDR3 DNA reads as TGTGCCAGCAGCTGCCATCGACTAGCGGGGGGAACCTACGAGCAGTACTTC. Translating gives CASSCHRLAGGTYEQYF. The chain has TRBV7-2 and TRBJ2-7, with 13 bases that match TRBD2. The germline V gene encodes CDR1 SGHTA and CDR2 FQGNSA. The CDR3 contains 17 residues. The ends lost 4 bases at V and 2 bases at J; junction bases unmatched: 8.